One sample yielded the 32 T cell receptor beta chains listed below, sequenced in a study of blood T cell repertoires in COVID-19. The data were produced by immunoSEQ multiplex PCR, yet TCRdb's version contains in-frame clones alone and is incomplete. Of about 670,000 clones listed, around 90% are singletons. Sequencing was performed on peripheral blood. Receptors were obtained from a young woman with acute or convalescent COVID-19.

CDR3 amino acids: CASSLSGSGNTIYF. CDR3 bases: TGTGCCAGCAGTTTATCAGGCTCTGGAAACACCATATATTTT. The V call is TRBV28, the J call TRBJ1-3; D uncertain. CDR1 is MDHEN and CDR2 is SYDVKM in the germline V gene. V shed 1 base and J shed 0 bases, with 4 bases lying between them. CDR3 size: 14 residues. Full variable domain (rest looked up from reference TRBV28 and TRBJ1-3): DVKVTQSSRYLVKRTGEKVFLECVQDMDHENMFWYRQDPGLGLRLIYFSYDVKMKEKGDIPEGYSVSREKKERFSLILESASTNQTSMYLCASSLSGSGNTIYFGEGSWLTVV.

The rearrangement links TRBV7-8 to TRBJ1-3, with 8 bases aligning to TRBD1. Looked up from germline, CDR1 is SGHVS and CDR2 is FQNEAQ. The CDR3 has 13 residues. The CDR3 protein is CAIRDRGRNTIYF. The DNA of the CDR3 is TGTGCAATCCGTGACAGGGGAAGGAACACCATATATTTT.

The J gene is TRBJ1-2, the V gene TRBV12-3 or TRBV12-4; D ambiguous. The V gene lost 8 bases and the J gene lost 8 bases, with 9 bases spanning the gap. There are 10 residues in the CDR3. CDR3 in DNA: TGTGCCAGCGGTGGCGGGGGCTACACCTTC. Protein sequence: CASGGGGYTF.

This clone was counted a single time. This sequence joins TRBV5-1 and TRBJ2-5; a possible D gene is TRBD2 (5 bases). Germline CDR1 reads SGHRS; CDR2 reads YFSETQ. V was clipped by 2 bases and J by 5 bases, with 16 bases between them. The length of the CDR3 is 15 residues. CDR3 DNA sequence: TGCGCCAGCAGCTTTGGGCTTACCGAGCGGGAGACCCAGTACTTC. As protein: CASSFGLTERETQYF. Based on the CDR3 plus reference TRBV5-1 and TRBJ2-5, the full variable domain is KAGVTQTPRYLIKTRGQQVTLSCSPISGHRSVSWYQQTPGQGLQFLFEYFSETQRNKGNFPGRFSGRQFSNSRSEMNVSTLELGDSALYLCASSFGLTERETQYFGPGTRLLVL.

The chain uses TRBV5-1 and TRBJ1-2; D not certain. Germline CDR1 is SGHRS and CDR2 is YFSETQ. V was pared by 0 bases and J by 0 bases, with 6 bases between. There are 14 residues in the CDR3. The CDR3 region has the DNA TGCGCCAGCAGCTTGGCCGTATCTAACTATGGCTACACCTTC. Its translation: CASSLAVSNYGYTF.

The chain has TRBV19 and TRBJ1-2; 7 nucleotides match TRBD1. The CDR3 has 14 amino acids. The trim removed 5 bases at V and 3 bases at J, leaving 6 bases unmatched. Germline V gene lookup returns CDR1 LNHDA and CDR2 SQIVND (reference sequence). CDR3 protein: CASSVRDSHYGYTF. The CDR3 coding sequence is TGTGCCAGTAGTGTCCGGGACAGCCACTATGGCTACACCTTC.

This chain uses TRBV5-1 with TRBJ2-3, with D possibly matching TRBD1 (6 bases). CDR3 size: 15 residues. The V end was cut by 0 bases, the J end by 6 bases, with 14 bases between. CDR1 SGHRS and CDR2 YFSETQ come from the germline V gene. In nucleotides, the CDR3 is TGCGCCAGCAGCTTGGCCTCAGGGGCTTTCGATACGCAGTATTTT. The encoded protein is CASSLASGAFDTQYF.

This clone was picked up one time. The chain has TRBV3-1 (or the pseudogene TRBV3-2) and TRBJ1-3; the D is unclear. CDR3 size: 14 residues. The germline CDR1 and CDR2 sequences are LGHDT and YNNKEL (reference sequence). Trimming took off 8 bases at V and 3 bases at J, with 14 bases between the two ends. The CDR3 spells CASAEEAGGNTIYF. DNA of the CDR3: TGTGCCAGCGCAGAGGAAGCTGGTGGAAACACCATATATTTT.

The rearrangement joins TRBV9 to TRBJ2-5; D remains unclear. V was pared by 4 bases and J by 1 base, with 11 bases between. The CDR3 runs to 14 residues. CDR1 and CDR2 from the germline V gene are SGDLS and YYNGEE. The CDR3 is CASSPGWPQETQYF. The DNA of the CDR3 is TGTGCCAGCAGCCCGGGTTGGCCCCAAGAGACCCAGTACTTC. The variable domain in full, completed from reference TRBV9 and TRBJ2-5, reads DSGVTQTPKHLITATGQRVTLRCSPRSGDLSVYWYQQSLDQGLQFLIQYYNGEERAKGNILERFSAQQFPDLHSELNLSSLELGDSALYFCASSPGWPQETQYFGPGTRLLVL.

The chain recombines TRBV12-3 or TRBV12-4 with TRBJ1-5, with unresolved D. This CDR3 comprises 11 residues. Trimming shortened V by 8 bases and J by 4 bases, and 6 bases separated the two germline ends. CDR3 DNA: TGTGCCAGCGTCCGGAATCAGCCCCAGCATTTT. Its protein product is CASVRNQPQHF.

The gene calls are TRBV7-9 and TRBJ1-1; D is possibly TRBD1 (6 bases). Trimming cost V 3 bases and J 3 bases, with 17 bases left between them. Germline CDR1 and CDR2: SEHNR and FQNEAQ (reference sequence). The CDR3 is made up of 16 amino acids. The CDR3 is CASSFFGGGPHTEAFF. CDR3 coding DNA: TGTGCCAGCAGCTTCTTCGGTGGGGGCCCTCACACTGAAGCTTTCTTT.

The chain has TRBV11-2 and TRBJ1-5; TRBD1 aligns across 7 bases. J gave up 11 bases and V 4 bases, and 11 bases lay outside the gene matches. This CDR3 is built from 14 residues. Germline V gene data show CDR1 as SGHAT and CDR2 as FQNNGV. The DNA for the CDR3 is TGTGCCAGCAGCTCGGGACAGTGGAATGGGGCCCAGCATTTT. It codes for CASSSGQWNGAQHF.

The chain is built from TRBV28 and TRBJ1-4; D is possibly TRBD1 (6 bases). Germline CDR1 and CDR2: MDHEN and SYDVKM. With 3 bases removed from V and 8 bases from J, the gap between germline ends came to 13 bases. There are 14 residues in the CDR3. CDR3 loop: CASSFWGPGEKLFF. CDR3 in DNA: TGTGCCAGCAGTTTCTGGGGGCCGGGAGAAAAACTGTTTTTT.

This chain uses TRBV18 with TRBJ1-5; 8 bases line up with TRBD1. Germline lookup yields CDR1 KGHSH and CDR2 LQKENI. The junction had 4 bases not matched to a gene; V was cut back by 3 bases and J by 6 bases. The CDR3 spans 14 residues. The CDR3 region has the DNA TGTGCCAGCTCACCCAGGGGGCCCTTTCAGCCCCAGCATTTT. Its protein product is CASSPRGPFQPQHF.

The J gene is TRBJ2-4, the V gene TRBV4-3, with a tentative D call TRBD2 (8 bases). Germline CDR1 and CDR2: LGHNA and YSLEER. V lost 4 bases and J lost 9, with 19 bases in between. The CDR3 contains 15 residues. This chain's CDR3 is CASSPSRGLAGIQYF. Here the CDR3 DNA reads TGCGCCAGCAGCCCCAGTAGGGGGCTAGCGGGCATTCAGTACTTC.

V gene TRBV3-1 (or the pseudogene TRBV3-2) combines with J gene TRBJ1-1, with 10 bases matching TRBD1. Per the germline V gene, CDR1 is LGHDT and CDR2 is YNNKEL (reference sequence). CDR3 length: 12 residues. Trimming took 4 bases from V and 11 from J; bases not matched to a gene: 4. The CDR3 bases are TGTGCCAGCAGCCGCAGGACAGGGGGGGCTTTCTTT. Its protein product is CASSRRTGGAFF.

CDR3 protein: CAAWTENGNTIYF. The DNA of the CDR3 is TGCGCCGCGTGGACAGAGAACGGAAACACCATATATTTT. This chain links TRBV10-1 with TRBJ1-3; D may be TRBD1 (6 bases). Germline loops: CDR1 WNHNN, CDR2 SYGVQD (reference sequence). Trimming took 11 bases from V and 4 from J, leaving 15 bases between them. This CDR3 spans 13 amino acids.

The chain has TRBV5-1 and TRBJ1-2; no clear D. The germline V and J ends were trimmed by 3 bases and 8 bases, with 17 bases remaining between them. The germline gives CDR1 SGHRS, CDR2 YFSETQ. The CDR3 length is 14 residues. DNA for the CDR3: TGCGCCAGCAGCTCTGGAGGGCAGGCTAGAGGCTACACCTTC. Residues: CASSSGGQARGYTF.

V is TRBV11-2 and J is TRBJ2-3; D is unclear. Germline loops: CDR1 SGHAT, CDR2 FQNNGV. The CDR3 length is 18 residues. V lost 3 bases and J 0 bases, leaving 19 bases between the germline ends. CDR3 nucleotides: TGTGCCAGCAGCTTTCGGCCTCCCACAACTACTAGCACAGATACGCAGTATTTT. Its protein is CASSFRPPTTTSTDTQYF. The whole variable domain, remainder taken from reference TRBV11-2 and TRBJ2-3, is EAGVAQSPRYKIIEKRQSVAFWCNPISGHATLYWYQQILGQGPKLLIQFQNNGVVDDSQLPKDRFSAERLKGVDSTLKIQPAKLEDSAVYLCASSFRPPTTTSTDTQYFGPGTRLTVL.

The chain recombines TRBV25-1 with TRBJ2-1; D remains ambiguous. Deletions cut 4 bases from V and 4 bases from J, with 5 bases between. Germline loops: CDR1 MGHDK, CDR2 SYGVNS. The CDR3 totals 12 residues. The CDR3 sequence: CASSGEYNEQFF. For the CDR3, the DNA is TGTGCCAGCAGTGGAGAGTACAATGAGCAGTTCTTC.

About this clone itself: The sample has other DNA sequences that encode this CDR3 too. The chain is built from TRBV9 and TRBJ1-2; TRBD1 matches 7 bases. The junction had 3 bases not matched to a gene; V was cut back by 4 bases and J by 0 bases. CDR3 length equals 14 residues. The germline CDR1 and CDR2 sequences are SGDLS and YYNGEE. The chain's CDR3 is CASSPTGTNYGYTF. The CDR3 DNA follows: TGTGCCAGCAGCCCGACAGGGACTAACTATGGCTACACCTTC.

The gene calls are TRBV15 and TRBJ2-2; D call uncertain. V lost 8 bases and J 1 base, leaving 11 bases between the germline ends. CDR3 length equals 14 residues. Germline-derived CDR1 and CDR2 are LNHNV and YYDKDF (reference sequence). The CDR3 loop reads CATGPRLNTGELFF. Here the CDR3 DNA reads TGTGCCACCGGTCCGAGGTTGAACACCGGGGAGCTGTTTTTT.

The chain joins TRBV18 to TRBJ2-3; 13 nucleotides align to TRBD2. CDR3 length: 16 amino acids. Losses at the gene ends were 3 bases for V and 6 bases for J; bases not matched to a gene: 6. Germline CDR1 is KGHSH and CDR2 is LQKENI. The CDR3 DNA reads TGTGCCAGCTCACCTTCACTAGCGGGGGGGCAGGATACGCAGTATTTT. Translation: CASSPSLAGGQDTQYF.

The chain links TRBV7-2 to TRBJ1-3, with no clear D. This CDR3 region has 16 residues. Trimming shortened V by 5 bases and J by 1 base, and 15 bases separated the two germline ends. Germline V lookup: CDR1 SGHTA, CDR2 FQGNSA. CDR3 coding DNA: TGTGCCAGCAGCCCTACCTTTGAAGCTTCTGGAAACACCATATATTTT. The encoded protein is CASSPTFEASGNTIYF.

The CDR3 coding sequence is TGTGCCAGCCCGGGAGGGGCCTGGGTGAACACTGAAGCTTTCTTT. Encoded protein: CASPGGAWVNTEAFF. The chain employs TRBV2 and TRBJ1-1, with a tentative D call TRBD1 (5 bases). The CDR3 is 15 residues long. CDR1 SNHLY and CDR2 FYNNEI come from the germline V gene. With 8 bases removed from V and 0 bases from J, the gap between germline ends came to 16 bases.

There are a few counts of this clone. The chain links TRBV7-7 to TRBJ2-7; 9 positions agree with TRBD1. Trimming at V came to 5 bases and at J to 2 bases, leaving 4 bases not matched to a gene. The CDR3 totals 14 residues. Germline V gene data show CDR1 as SSHAT and CDR2 as FNYEAQ (reference sequence). The CDR3 DNA is TGTGCCAGCAGCCTGGGACAGGGCGCCTACGAGCAGTACTTC. Translated: CASSLGQGAYEQYF.

The chain links TRBV3-1 (or the pseudogene TRBV3-2) to TRBJ2-5; D is possibly TRBD1 (6 bases). Trimming took off 1 base at V and 0 bases at J, with 18 bases between the two ends. CDR3 size: 18 residues. Germline V gene data show CDR1 as LGHDT and CDR2 as YNNKEL (reference sequence). CDR3 sequence reads: CASSQGFWDTMYQETQYF. DNA for the CDR3: TGTGCCAGCAGCCAAGGATTTTGGGACACTATGTACCAAGAGACCCAGTACTTC.

The V call is TRBV2, the J call TRBJ1-1; 7 bases are a match to TRBD1. V was pared by 6 bases and J by 0 bases, with 4 bases of the junction left unmatched. In germline, CDR1 is SNHLY, CDR2 FYNNEI. CDR3 size: 14 residues. CDR3 region: CASRGQLMNTEAFF. Written as DNA, the CDR3 is TGTGCCAGCAGGGGACAGCTAATGAACACTGAAGCTTTCTTT.

V is TRBV9 and J is TRBJ2-1; the D gene is possibly TRBD2 (5 bases). Trimming took 4 bases from V and 1 from J, leaving 12 bases between them. Per germline, CDR1 SGDLS and CDR2 YYNGEE. The CDR3 totals 15 residues. CDR3 region: CASSPMPGSYNEQFF. The CDR3 coding sequence is TGTGCCAGCAGCCCAATGCCGGGGTCCTACAATGAGCAGTTCTTC.

CDR3 nucleotides: TGTGCCAGCAGTTACGGGGACAGTGGCTACGAGCAGTACTTC. Translation: CASSYGDSGYEQYF. The rearrangement joins TRBV6-2 or TRBV6-3 to TRBJ2-7, with 7 bases fitting TRBD1. The V and J ends lost 2 bases and 3 bases, in that order; junction bases with no gene match: 4. The CDR3 is made up of 14 amino acids. CDR1 MNHEY and CDR2 SVGEGT come from the germline V gene.

The chain links TRBV27 to TRBJ2-1; 8 nucleotides align to TRBD2. The CDR3 sequence is 16 residues long. Looked up from germline, CDR1 is MNHEY and CDR2 is SMNVEV (reference sequence). V dropped 5 bases and J dropped 0; count of bases not matched to a gene: 6. CDR3 in amino acids: CASSAGGSSSYNEQFF. The CDR3 DNA reads as TGTGCCAGCAGTGCGGGGGGCTCCAGCTCCTACAATGAGCAGTTCTTC.

The CDR3 protein is CASSTSSGGAETQYF. For the CDR3, the DNA is TGTGCCAGCAGCACCTCTAGCGGGGGGGCAGAGACCCAGTACTTC. The chain employs TRBV7-2 and TRBJ2-5; 12 bases align to TRBD2. CDR3 size: 15 residues. V dropped 5 bases and J dropped 4; count of bases not matched to a gene: 5. Germline V gives CDR1 SGHTA, CDR2 FQGNSA.